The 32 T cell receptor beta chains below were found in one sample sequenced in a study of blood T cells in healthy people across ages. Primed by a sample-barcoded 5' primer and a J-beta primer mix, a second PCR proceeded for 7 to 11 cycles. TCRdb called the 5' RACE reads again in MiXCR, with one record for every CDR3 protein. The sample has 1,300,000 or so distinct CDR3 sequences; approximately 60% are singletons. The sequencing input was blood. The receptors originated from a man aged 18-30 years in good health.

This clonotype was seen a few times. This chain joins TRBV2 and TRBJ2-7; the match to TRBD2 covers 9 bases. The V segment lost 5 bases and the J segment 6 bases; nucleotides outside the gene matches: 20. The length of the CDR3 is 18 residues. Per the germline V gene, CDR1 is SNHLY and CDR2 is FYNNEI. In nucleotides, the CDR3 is TGTGCCAGCAGTCTCAGTCCTCTTAGCGGGAGTGATGTCGTCGAGCAGTACTTC. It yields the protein CASSLSPLSGSDVVEQYF.

The CDR3: CASSDYRSSGYGYTF. The CDR3 DNA is TGTGCCAGCAGTGACTACAGGTCCTCGGGCTATGGCTACACCTTC. The chain combines TRBV6-1 with TRBJ1-2, with a possible D match to TRBD1 (5 bases). V shed 3 bases and J shed 4 bases, with 15 bases lying between them. From germline, CDR1 is MNHNS and CDR2 SASEGT. The length of the CDR3 is 15 residues.

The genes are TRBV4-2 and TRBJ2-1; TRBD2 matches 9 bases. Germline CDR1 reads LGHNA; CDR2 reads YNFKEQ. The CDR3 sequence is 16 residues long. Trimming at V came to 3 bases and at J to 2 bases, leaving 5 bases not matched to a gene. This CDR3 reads CASSQVAGGAYNEQFF. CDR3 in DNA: TGTGCCAGCAGCCAGGTCGCGGGAGGGGCCTACAATGAGCAGTTCTTC.

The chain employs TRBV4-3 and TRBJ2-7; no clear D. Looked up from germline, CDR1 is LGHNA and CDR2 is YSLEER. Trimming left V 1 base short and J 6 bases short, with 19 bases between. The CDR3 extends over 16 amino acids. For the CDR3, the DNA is TGCGCCAGCAGCCAAGTTCTAGGGCCCTCTCCTTTCGAGCAGTACTTC. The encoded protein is CASSQVLGPSPFEQYF.

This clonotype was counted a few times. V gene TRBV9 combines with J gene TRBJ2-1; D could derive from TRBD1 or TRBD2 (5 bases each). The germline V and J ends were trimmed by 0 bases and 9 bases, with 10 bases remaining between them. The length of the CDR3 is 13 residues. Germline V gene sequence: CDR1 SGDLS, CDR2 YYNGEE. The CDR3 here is CASSVGVGTEQFF. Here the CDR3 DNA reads TGTGCCAGCAGCGTAGGGGTGGGGACTGAGCAGTTCTTC. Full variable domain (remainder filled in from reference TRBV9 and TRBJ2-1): DSGVTQTPKHLITATGQRVTLRCSPRSGDLSVYWYQQSLDQGLQFLIQYYNGEERAKGNILERFSAQQFPDLHSELNLSSLELGDSALYFCASSVGVGTEQFFGPGTRLTVL.

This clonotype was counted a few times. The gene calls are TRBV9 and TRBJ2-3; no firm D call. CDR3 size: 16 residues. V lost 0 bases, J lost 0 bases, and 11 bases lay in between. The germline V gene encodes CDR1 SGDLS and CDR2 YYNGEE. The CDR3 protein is CASSVGPATSTDTQYF. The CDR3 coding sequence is TGTGCCAGCAGCGTAGGCCCAGCGACTAGCACAGATACGCAGTATTTT.

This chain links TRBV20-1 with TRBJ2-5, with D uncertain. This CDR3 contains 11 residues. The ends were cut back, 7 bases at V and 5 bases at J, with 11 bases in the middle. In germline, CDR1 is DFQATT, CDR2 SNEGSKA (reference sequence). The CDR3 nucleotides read TGCAGTGGCCAGACCGTGGAGACCCAGTACTTC. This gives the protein CSGQTVETQYF.

CDR3 sequence: CASSGYEGEPNYGYTF. The DNA for the CDR3 is TGTGCCAGCAGTGGATACGAAGGGGAACCTAACTATGGCTACACCTTC. The rearrangement uses TRBV6-1 and TRBJ1-2, with D tentatively TRBD1 (5 bases). Trimming pared 4 bases from V and 0 bases from J, leaving 15 bases between. Germline CDR1 MNHNS, CDR2 SASEGT. The length of the CDR3 is 16 residues.

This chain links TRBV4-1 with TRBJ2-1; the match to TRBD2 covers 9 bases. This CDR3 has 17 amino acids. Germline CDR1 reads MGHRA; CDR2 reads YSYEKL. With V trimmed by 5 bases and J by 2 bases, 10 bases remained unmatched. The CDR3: CASSWSGGGAAYNEQFF. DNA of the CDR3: TGCGCCAGCAGCTGGTCCGGCGGGGGGGCGGCCTACAATGAGCAGTTCTTC.

The CDR3 spells CAISGLAGGGETQYF. DNA of the CDR3: TGTGCCATCAGTGGACTAGCGGGAGGGGGTGAGACCCAGTACTTC. The chain employs TRBV10-3 and TRBJ2-7; 14 nucleotides match TRBD2. The assigned J gene may be wrong: the sequence end matches TRBJ2-5 better. The germline V gene encodes CDR1 ENHRY and CDR2 SYGVKD. This CDR3 is 15 amino acids long.

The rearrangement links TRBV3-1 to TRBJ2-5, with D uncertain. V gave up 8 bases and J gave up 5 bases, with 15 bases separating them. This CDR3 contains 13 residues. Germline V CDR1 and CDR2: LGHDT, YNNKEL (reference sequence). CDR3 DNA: TGTGCCAGCCGGGCACTTGCCGGTGAGACCCAGTACTTC. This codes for CASRALAGETQYF.

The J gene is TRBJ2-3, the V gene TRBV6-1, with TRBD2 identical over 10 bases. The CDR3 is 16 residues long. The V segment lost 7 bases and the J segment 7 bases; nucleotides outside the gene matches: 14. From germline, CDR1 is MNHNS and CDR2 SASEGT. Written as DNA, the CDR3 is TGTGCCAGCACCCCTACGTTTAGCGGGGGGTTGTATACGCAGTATTTT. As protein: CASTPTFSGGLYTQYF.

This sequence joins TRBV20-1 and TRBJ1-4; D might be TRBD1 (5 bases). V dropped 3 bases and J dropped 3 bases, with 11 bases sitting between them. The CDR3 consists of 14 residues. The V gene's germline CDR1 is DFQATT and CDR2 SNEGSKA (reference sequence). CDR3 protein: CSASSRVANEKLFF. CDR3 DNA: TGCAGTGCTAGTAGCAGGGTTGCTAATGAAAAACTGTTTTTT.

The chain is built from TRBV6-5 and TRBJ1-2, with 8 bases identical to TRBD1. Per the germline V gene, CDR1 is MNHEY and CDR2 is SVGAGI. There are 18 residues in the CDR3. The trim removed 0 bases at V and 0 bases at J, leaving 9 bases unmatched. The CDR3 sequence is CASSYSSAGGRANYGYTF. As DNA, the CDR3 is TGTGCCAGCAGTTACTCGTCGGCAGGGGGCCGAGCTAACTATGGCTACACCTTC.

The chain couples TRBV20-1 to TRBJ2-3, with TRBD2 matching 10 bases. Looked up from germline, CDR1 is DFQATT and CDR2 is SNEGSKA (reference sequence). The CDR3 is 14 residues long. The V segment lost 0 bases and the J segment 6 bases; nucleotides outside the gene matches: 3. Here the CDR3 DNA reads TGCAGTGCTAGAGACACTAGCGGGACGGATACGCAGTATTTT. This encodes CSARDTSGTDTQYF.

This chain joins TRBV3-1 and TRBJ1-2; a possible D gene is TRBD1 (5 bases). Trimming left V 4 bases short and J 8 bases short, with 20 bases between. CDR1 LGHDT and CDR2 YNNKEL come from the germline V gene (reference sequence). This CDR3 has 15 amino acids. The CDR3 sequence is CASSPGPSSGGGYTF. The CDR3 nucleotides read TGTGCCAGCAGCCCGGGGCCGTCTTCCGGAGGAGGCTACACCTTC.

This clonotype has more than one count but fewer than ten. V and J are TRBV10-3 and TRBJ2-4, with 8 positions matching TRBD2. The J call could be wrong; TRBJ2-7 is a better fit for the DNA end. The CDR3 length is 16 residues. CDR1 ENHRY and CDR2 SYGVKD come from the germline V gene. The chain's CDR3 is CAISDPGLGSQYEQYF. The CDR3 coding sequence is TGTGCCATCAGTGATCCGGGACTAGGCAGTCAATACGAGCAGTACTTC.

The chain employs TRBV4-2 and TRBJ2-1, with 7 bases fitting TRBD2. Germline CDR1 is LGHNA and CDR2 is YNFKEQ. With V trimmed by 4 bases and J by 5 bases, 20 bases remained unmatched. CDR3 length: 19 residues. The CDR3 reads CASSPAGTLRVSKNNEQFF. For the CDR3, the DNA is TGTGCCAGCAGCCCAGCGGGGACGTTGAGGGTCTCGAAAAACAATGAGCAGTTCTTC.

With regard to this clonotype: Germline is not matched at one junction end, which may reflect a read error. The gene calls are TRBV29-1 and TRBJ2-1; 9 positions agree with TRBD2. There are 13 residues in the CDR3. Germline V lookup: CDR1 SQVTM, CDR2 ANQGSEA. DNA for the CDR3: TGCAGCGGTGAAAAGGCTAGCGGGACTGAGCAGTTCTTC. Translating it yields CSGEKASGTEQFF.

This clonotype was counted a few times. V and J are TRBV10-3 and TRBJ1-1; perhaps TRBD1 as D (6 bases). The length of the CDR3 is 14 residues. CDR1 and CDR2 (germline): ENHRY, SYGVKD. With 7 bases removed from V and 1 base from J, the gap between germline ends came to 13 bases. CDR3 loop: CAITDGGANTEAFF. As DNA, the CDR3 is TGTGCCATCACCGACGGGGGGGCGAACACTGAAGCTTTCTTT.

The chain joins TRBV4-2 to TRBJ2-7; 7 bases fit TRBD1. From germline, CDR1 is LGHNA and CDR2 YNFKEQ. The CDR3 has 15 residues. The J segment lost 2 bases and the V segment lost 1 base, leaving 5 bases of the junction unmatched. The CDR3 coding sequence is TGTGCCAGCAGCCAAGGCCGGGACAGTACCTACGAGCAGTACTTC. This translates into CASSQGRDSTYEQYF.

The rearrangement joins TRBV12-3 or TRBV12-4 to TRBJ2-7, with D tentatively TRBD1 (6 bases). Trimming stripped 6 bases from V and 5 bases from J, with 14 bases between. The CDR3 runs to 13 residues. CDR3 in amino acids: CASSYDRNHEQYF. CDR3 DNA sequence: TGTGCCAGCAGCTACGACAGGAACCACGAGCAGTACTTC.

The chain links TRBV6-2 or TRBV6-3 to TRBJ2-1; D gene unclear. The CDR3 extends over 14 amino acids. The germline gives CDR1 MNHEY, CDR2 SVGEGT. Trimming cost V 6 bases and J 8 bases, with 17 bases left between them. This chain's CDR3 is CASSLTTRPDEQFF. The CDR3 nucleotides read TGTGCCAGCAGCCTCACGACGAGACCCGATGAGCAGTTCTTC.

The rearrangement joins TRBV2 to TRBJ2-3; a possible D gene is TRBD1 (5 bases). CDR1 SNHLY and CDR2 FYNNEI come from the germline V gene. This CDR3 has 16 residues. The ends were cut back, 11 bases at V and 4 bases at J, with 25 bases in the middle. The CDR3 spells CASQGRVTIGPDTQYF. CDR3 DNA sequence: TGTGCCTCCCAGGGTCGAGTCACGATCGGCCCAGATACGCAGTATTTT.

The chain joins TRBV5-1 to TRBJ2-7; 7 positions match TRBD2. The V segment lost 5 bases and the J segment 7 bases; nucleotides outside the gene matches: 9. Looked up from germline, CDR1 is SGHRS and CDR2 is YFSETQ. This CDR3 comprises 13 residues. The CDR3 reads CASRGLTDNEQYF. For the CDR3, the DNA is TGCGCCAGCAGGGGACTAACGGACAATGAGCAGTACTTC. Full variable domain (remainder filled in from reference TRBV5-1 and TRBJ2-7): KAGVTQTPRYLIKTRGQQVTLSCSPISGHRSVSWYQQTPGQGLQFLFEYFSETQRNKGNFPGRFSGRQFSNSRSEMNVSTLELGDSALYLCASRGLTDNEQYFGPGTRLTVT.

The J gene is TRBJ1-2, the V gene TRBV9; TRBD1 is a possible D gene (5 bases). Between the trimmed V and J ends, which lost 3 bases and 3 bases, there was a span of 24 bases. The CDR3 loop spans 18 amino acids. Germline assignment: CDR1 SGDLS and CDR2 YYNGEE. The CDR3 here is CASSAQGGWGPHHYGYTF. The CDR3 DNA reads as TGTGCCAGCAGCGCCCAAGGTGGGTGGGGACCGCATCACTATGGCTACACCTTC.

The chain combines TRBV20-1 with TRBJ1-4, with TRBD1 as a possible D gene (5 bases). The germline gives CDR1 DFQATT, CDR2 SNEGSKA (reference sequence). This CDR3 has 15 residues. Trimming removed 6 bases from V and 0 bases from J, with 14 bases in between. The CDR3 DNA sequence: TGCAGTGCATTTACGACAGCCTCAACTAATGAAAAACTGTTTTTT. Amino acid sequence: CSAFTTASTNEKLFF.

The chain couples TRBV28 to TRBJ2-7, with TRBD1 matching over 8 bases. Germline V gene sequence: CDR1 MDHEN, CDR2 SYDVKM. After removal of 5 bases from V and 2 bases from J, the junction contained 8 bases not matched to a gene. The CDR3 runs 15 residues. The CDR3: CASSVRDRRTYEQYF. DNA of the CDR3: TGTGCCAGCAGTGTTCGGGACAGGAGAACCTACGAGCAGTACTTC.

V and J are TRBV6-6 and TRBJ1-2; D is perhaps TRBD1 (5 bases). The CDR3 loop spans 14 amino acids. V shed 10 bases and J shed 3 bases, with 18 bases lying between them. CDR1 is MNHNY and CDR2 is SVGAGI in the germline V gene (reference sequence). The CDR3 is CATQVGGAYYGYTF. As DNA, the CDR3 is TGTGCCACCCAGGTTGGAGGGGCCTACTATGGCTACACCTTC.

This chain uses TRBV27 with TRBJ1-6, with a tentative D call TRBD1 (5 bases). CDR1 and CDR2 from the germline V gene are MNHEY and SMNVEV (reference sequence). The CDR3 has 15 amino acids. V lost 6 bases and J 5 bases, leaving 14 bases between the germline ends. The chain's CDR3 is CASRGDVSHNSPLHF. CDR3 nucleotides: TGTGCCAGCAGGGGGGACGTCAGCCATAATTCACCCCTCCACTTT.

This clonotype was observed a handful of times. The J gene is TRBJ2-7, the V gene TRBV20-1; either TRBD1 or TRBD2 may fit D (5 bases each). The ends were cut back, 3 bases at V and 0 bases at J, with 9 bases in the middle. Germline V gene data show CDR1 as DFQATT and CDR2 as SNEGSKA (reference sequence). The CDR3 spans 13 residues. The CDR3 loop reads CSASGAISYEQYF. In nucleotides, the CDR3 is TGCAGTGCTAGCGGGGCGATCTCCTACGAGCAGTACTTC.

The DNA for the CDR3 is TGCAGCTCCGAGTCGTTGCGGAGACGCCCGGGTCTGAGGCAGTACTTC. Its translation: CSSESLRRRPGLRQYF. J is TRBJ2-7 and V is TRBV29-1; unclear D gene. With 8 bases removed from V and 9 bases from J, the gap between germline ends came to 32 bases. Germline assignment: CDR1 SQVTM and CDR2 ANQGSEA. There are 16 residues in the CDR3.